These 3 T cell receptor beta chains came from one sample sequenced in a study of blood T cell repertoires in COVID-19. Method: immunoSEQ multiplex PCR; TCRdb's copy keeps in-frame clones and lacks some. The sample holds approximately 160,000 clones, around 90% seen once. Sequences were obtained from peripheral blood. The origin of the receptors is a man aged 55-75 years with active or convalescent COVID-19.

A remark on this clone: Other DNA variants within this sample encode the same CDR3. The chain carries TRBV3-1 (or the pseudogene TRBV3-2) and TRBJ1-5; a possible D gene is TRBD1 (6 bases). Trimming removed 0 bases at V and 0 bases at J, with 6 bases between. This CDR3 spans 15 amino acids. CDR1 and CDR2 from the germline V gene are LGHDT and YNNKEL (reference sequence). CDR3 protein: CASSQEGGSNQPQHF. For the CDR3, the DNA is TGTGCCAGCAGCCAAGAAGGGGGTAGCAATCAGCCCCAGCATTTT.

The chain carries TRBV7-9 and TRBJ1-3, with D possibly being TRBD1 (6 bases). With 5 bases removed from V and 2 bases from J, the gap between germline ends came to 16 bases. The germline V gene has CDR1 SEHNR and CDR2 FQNEAQ (reference sequence). The CDR3 totals 16 residues. The CDR3 is CASSQDSGGAGNTIYF. The CDR3 DNA is TGTGCCAGCAGCCAGGACTCGGGGGGCGCTGGAAACACCATATATTTT.

This clone was seen a handful of times. The genes are TRBV6-5 and TRBJ1-1; D remains ambiguous. CDR1 is MNHEY, CDR2 SVGAGI, per germline. CDR3 length: 16 residues. Trimming removed 2 bases at V and 1 base at J, with 14 bases between. CDR3 amino acids: CASSYGLTVENTEAFF. DNA of the CDR3: TGTGCCAGCAGTTACGGGCTAACAGTGGAGAACACTGAAGCTTTCTTT.